What follows are 24 T cell receptor beta chains derived from one specimen sequenced in a study of blood T cells in healthy people across ages. A J-beta primer mix and a sample-barcoded 5' primer were used in a second PCR of roughly 6 to 12 cycles. One entry per CDR3 protein results from TCRdb running MiXCR on the 5' RACE reads. The profile shows about 900,000 distinct CDR3 sequences, approximately 65% of them singletons. The sequenced sample consisted of blood. The receptors were gathered from a man aged 30-40 years in good health.

The V call is TRBV28, the J call TRBJ2-4; D might be TRBD2 (5 bases). V shed 7 bases and J shed 13 bases, with 20 bases lying between them. Germline assignment: CDR1 MDHEN and CDR2 SYDVKM. This CDR3 contains 13 residues. The CDR3 region is CASTLGLMREQYF. CDR3 nucleotides: TGTGCCAGCACCCTAGGGCTTATGAGGGAGCAGTACTTC.

This clonotype has a count of ten or more. The V and J genes are TRBV7-9 and TRBJ1-6; possibly TRBD1 for D (6 bases). The V gene lost 4 bases and the J gene lost 5 bases, with 9 bases spanning the gap. CDR1 and CDR2 from the germline V gene are SEHNR and FQNEAQ (reference sequence). The CDR3 length is 14 residues. The CDR3 DNA reads TGTGCCAGCAGCTGGGACATCAATAATTCACCCCTCCACTTT. Amino acid sequence: CASSWDINNSPLHF.

This clonotype is labeled as medium-sized. A much larger clone sits a single nucleotide away, making a read error possible. The chain employs TRBV11-2 and TRBJ2-5; D is unresolved. V lost 0 bases and J 7 bases, leaving 15 bases between the germline ends. The CDR3 runs to 15 residues. Germline CDR1 is SGHAT and CDR2 is FQNNGV. CDR3 sequence (DNA): TGTGCCAGCAGCTTAGAACGTGGCGGAAGCCGGACCCAGTACTTC. This encodes CASSLERGGSRTQYF.

This chain joins TRBV27 and TRBJ2-7; 9 nucleotides line up with TRBD1. This CDR3 has 15 residues. V dropped 5 bases and J dropped 5; count of bases not matched to a gene: 10. Looked up from germline, CDR1 is MNHEY and CDR2 is SMNVEV (reference sequence). CDR3 amino acids: CASSTTGTGRDEQYF. For the CDR3, the DNA is TGTGCCAGCAGTACCACCGGGACAGGGAGGGACGAGCAGTACTTC.

This clonotype showed up just a few times. The chain has TRBV7-8 and TRBJ2-5; 7 bases fit TRBD1. This CDR3 region has 17 residues. The trim removed 2 bases at V and 5 bases at J, leaving 14 bases unmatched. Germline V gives CDR1 SGHVS, CDR2 FQNEAQ. CDR3 DNA sequence: TGTGCCAGCAGCTTAAGGGCGGCGACAGGGAAGGGGGAGACCCAGTACTTC. This sequence encodes CASSLRAATGKGETQYF.

The rearrangement uses TRBV20-1 and TRBJ2-7; TRBD1 is a possible D gene (7 bases). The DNA end is more similar to TRBJ2-5, so the J call may be wrong. CDR3 length: 13 residues. Germline V gene data show CDR1 as DFQATT and CDR2 as SNEGSKA (reference sequence). The CDR3 DNA sequence: TGCAGCTTCCCCAGGGGGGTGGGAGAGACCCAGTACTTC. Translated, it gives CSFPRGVGETQYF.

The chain joins TRBV12-3 or TRBV12-4 to TRBJ1-2; 9 bases align to TRBD1. CDR3 length: 14 residues. V dropped 3 bases and J dropped 7; count of bases not matched to a gene: 6. CDR3 amino acids: CASSLRTDRGGYTF. CDR3 coding DNA: TGTGCCAGCAGTTTGAGGACGGACAGGGGTGGCTACACCTTC.

In its sample, this clonotype was seen a few times. The V call is TRBV7-3, the J call TRBJ1-2; TRBD1 is a possible D gene (6 bases). Trimming stripped 5 bases from V and 6 bases from J, with 7 bases between. This CDR3 has 11 residues. Per germline, CDR1 SGHTA and CDR2 FQGTGA. The CDR3 is CASSGTHGYTF. The CDR3, as DNA: TGTGCCAGCAGCGGGACACATGGCTACACCTTC.

The chain employs TRBV5-6 and TRBJ2-6; TRBD1 is a possible D gene (5 bases). This CDR3 spans 15 amino acids. Germline loops: CDR1 SGHDT, CDR2 YYEEEE. Trimming shortened V by 2 bases and J by 2 bases, and 8 bases separated the two germline ends. The CDR3 nucleotides are TGTGCCAGCAGCTTTCAGGGCCCTGGGGCCAACGTCCTGACTTTC. Its protein is CASSFQGPGANVLTF.

The genes are TRBV29-1 and TRBJ2-1; TRBD1 is a possible D gene (5 bases). The CDR3 is 14 residues long. Trimming pared 7 bases from V and 4 bases from J, leaving 17 bases between. Germline V CDR1 and CDR2: SQVTM, ANQGSEA. This chain's CDR3 is CSGGPTAIYNEQFF. The CDR3 DNA is TGCAGCGGGGGCCCCACCGCGATATACAATGAGCAGTTCTTC.

J is TRBJ1-5 and V is TRBV6-6, with D uncertain. V was pared by 2 bases and J by 8 bases, with 13 bases between. The germline V gene encodes CDR1 MNHNY and CDR2 SVGAGI (reference sequence). The CDR3 has 14 residues. CDR3 bases: TGTGCCAGCAGTTACGAATCCGGACGGGAGCCCCAGCATTTT. Translating it yields CASSYESGREPQHF.

The J gene is TRBJ1-1, the V gene TRBV12-3 or TRBV12-4; D remains ambiguous. With 6 bases removed from V and 6 bases from J, the gap between germline ends came to 17 bases. The CDR3 totals 14 residues. The CDR3 DNA reads as TGTGCCAGCAGCCGGGAGGTCCGGGAACCTGAAGCTTTCTTT. Protein: CASSREVREPEAFF.

The CDR3 bases are TGCGCCAGCAGCGTGGAAGGGCCGGACTGCGAGCAGTACTTC. Its protein product is CASSVEGPDCEQYF. The chain employs TRBV5-1 and TRBJ2-5; a weak D match, TRBD2 (5 bases). The J call is uncertain, as TRBJ2-7 better fits the DNA end. The germline CDR1 and CDR2 sequences are SGHRS and YFSETQ. There are 14 residues in the CDR3.

The chain uses TRBV28 and TRBJ2-7; D possibly uses TRBD1 or TRBD2 (5 bases each). The CDR3 has 15 residues. From germline, CDR1 is MDHEN and CDR2 SYDVKM. Trimming shortened V by 6 bases and J by 3 bases, and 18 bases separated the two germline ends. This CDR3 is CASRLPGDGYYEQYF. The CDR3 region has the DNA TGTGCCAGCAGGCTCCCTGGGGACGGATACTACGAGCAGTACTTC.

The chain carries TRBV15 and TRBJ1-6; weak D call: TRBD1 (6 bases). This CDR3 contains 14 residues. The germline CDR1 and CDR2 sequences are LNHNV and YYDKDF (reference sequence). V gave up 0 bases and J gave up 10 bases, with 10 bases separating them. The DNA of the CDR3 is TGTGCCACCAGCAGAGATCAGGACAGATCACCCCTCCACTTT. It specifies CATSRDQDRSPLHF.

This clonotype has a single count. The gene calls are TRBV6-1 and TRBJ2-5; a weak D match, TRBD1 (6 bases). The CDR3 sequence is 16 residues long. Germline values: CDR1 MNHNS, CDR2 SASEGT. Trimming stripped 5 bases from V and 5 bases from J, with 21 bases between. The CDR3 loop reads CASSPVGTPGWETQYF. The CDR3 region has the DNA TGTGCCAGCAGTCCAGTCGGGACACCGGGGTGGGAGACCCAGTACTTC.

The chain is built from TRBV4-3 and TRBJ2-3; TRBD1 matches at 7 bases. This CDR3 is built from 16 residues. Germline-derived CDR1 and CDR2 are LGHNA and YSLEER. The V and J ends lost 4 bases and 0 bases, in that order; junction bases with no gene match: 7. CDR3 residues: CASSPRDSTSTDTQYF. The DNA of the CDR3 is TGCGCCAGCAGCCCCCGGGACAGCACTAGCACAGATACGCAGTATTTT.

The CDR3 reads CASSWTPKSSYNEQFF. The CDR3 DNA is TGTGCCAGCAGCTGGACACCGAAAAGCTCCTACAATGAGCAGTTCTTC. This chain uses TRBV7-2 with TRBJ2-1; TRBD1 is a possible D gene (5 bases). Trimming removed 4 bases at V and 0 bases at J, with 13 bases between. This CDR3 has 16 residues. The germline CDR1 and CDR2 sequences are SGHTA and FQGNSA.

The V and J genes are TRBV9 and TRBJ2-5; tentatively, D is TRBD1 or TRBD2 (6 bases each). CDR3 length: 14 residues. V was trimmed by 0 bases and J by 11 bases, leaving 17 bases between them. CDR1 is SGDLS and CDR2 is YYNGEE in the germline V gene. Written as DNA, the CDR3 is TGTGCCAGCAGCGTAGGTCCGGGGGCCAATGAGCAGTACTTC. Translated: CASSVGPGANEQYF.

The genes are TRBV5-1 and TRBJ2-5; TRBD2 is a possible D gene (7 bases). The end of the DNA fits TRBJ2-7 better, so the J call may be wrong. From germline, CDR1 is SGHRS and CDR2 YFSETQ. This CDR3 has 16 residues. CDR3 sequence reads: CASSFGGGTISYEQYF. The CDR3 DNA reads as TGCGCCAGCAGCTTTGGGGGGGGGACAATATCCTACGAGCAGTACTTC.

The chain recombines TRBV28 with TRBJ2-7; TRBD1 agrees at 9 bases. Germline V gene lookup returns CDR1 MDHEN and CDR2 SYDVKM. The length of the CDR3 is 18 residues. The V segment lost 1 base and the J segment 2 bases; nucleotides outside the gene matches: 12. CDR3: CASSLSHPTTGGTYEQYF. In DNA, the CDR3 is TGTGCCAGCAGTTTATCCCACCCGACGACAGGGGGGACCTACGAGCAGTACTTC.

The V gene is TRBV15, the J gene TRBJ2-1; TRBD1 might be the D (6 bases). V dropped 4 bases and J dropped 10 bases, with 14 bases sitting between them. CDR3 length: 13 residues. CDR1 LNHNV and CDR2 YYDKDF come from the germline V gene (reference sequence). The CDR3: CATSTSYRAEQFF. The CDR3 coding sequence is TGTGCCACCAGCACCAGTTACAGGGCCGAGCAGTTCTTC.

The chain uses TRBV20-1 and TRBJ2-3; 7 bases are shared with TRBD1. The CDR3 has 12 residues. V dropped 7 bases and J dropped 4; count of bases not matched to a gene: 5. CDR1 is DFQATT and CDR2 is SNEGSKA in the germline V gene (reference sequence). The CDR3 loop is CSGQGKADTQYF. CDR3 DNA: TGCAGTGGACAGGGAAAGGCAGATACGCAGTATTTT.

This clonotype came up once. The rearrangement links TRBV4-2 to TRBJ2-3, with TRBD2 matching over 9 bases. Germline V gene lookup returns CDR1 LGHNA and CDR2 YNFKEQ. V dropped 1 base and J dropped 1; count of bases not matched to a gene: 3. This CDR3 comprises 16 residues. CDR3 region: CASSQGIAGGTDTQYF. Written as DNA, the CDR3 is TGTGCCAGCAGCCAAGGCATAGCGGGGGGCACAGATACGCAGTATTTT.